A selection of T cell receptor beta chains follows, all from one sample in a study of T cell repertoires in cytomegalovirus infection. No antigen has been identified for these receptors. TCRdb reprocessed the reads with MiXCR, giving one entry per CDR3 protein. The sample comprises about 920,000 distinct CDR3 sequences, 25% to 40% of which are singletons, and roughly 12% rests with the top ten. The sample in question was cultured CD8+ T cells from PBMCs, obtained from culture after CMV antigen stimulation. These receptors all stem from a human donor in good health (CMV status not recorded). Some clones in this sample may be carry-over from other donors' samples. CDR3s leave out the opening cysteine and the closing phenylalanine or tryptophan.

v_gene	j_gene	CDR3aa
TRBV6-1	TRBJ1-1	ASSEEGMGTEAF
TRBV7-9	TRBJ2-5	ATLNREQTQY
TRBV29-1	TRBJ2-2	SVGSGGANTGELF
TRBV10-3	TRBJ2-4	AIRGEESKNIQY
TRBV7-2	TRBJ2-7	ASSLVLAGYYEQY
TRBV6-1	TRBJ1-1	ASSEHRGNTEAF
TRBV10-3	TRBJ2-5	AISATGKGLGETQY
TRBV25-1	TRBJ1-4	ASSDWAGADEKLF
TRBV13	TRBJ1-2	ASSSGRSGGYT
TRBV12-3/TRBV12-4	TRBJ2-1	ASSPGQGVRNEQF
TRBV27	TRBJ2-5	ASNRRGVKETQY
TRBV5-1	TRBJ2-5	ASSSRGGTQETQY
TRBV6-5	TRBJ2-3	ASSYSVGALTDTQY
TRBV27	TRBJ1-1	ASSYLSGTKAF
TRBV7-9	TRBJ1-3	ASSPGDRISGNTIY
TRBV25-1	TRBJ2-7	ASSEDSSTTLWFEQY
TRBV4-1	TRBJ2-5	ASSQVQGSRETQY
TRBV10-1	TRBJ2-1	ASSENHRPGNEQF
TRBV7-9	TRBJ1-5	ASSLGEGTGTTYSNQPQH
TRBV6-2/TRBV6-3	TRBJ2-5	ASSYSGGALGETQY
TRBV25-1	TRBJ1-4	ASSETEKLF
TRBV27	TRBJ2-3	ASSSGSSTDTQY
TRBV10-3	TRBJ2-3	AISEPSGDRPDTQY
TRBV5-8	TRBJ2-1	ASSLGVAGSYNEQF
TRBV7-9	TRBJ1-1	ASSLVGGTNTEAF
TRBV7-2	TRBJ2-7	ASSQLGRGIYEQY
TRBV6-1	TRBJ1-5	ASSRWDLEGNSNQPQH
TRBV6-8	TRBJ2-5	ASSYSEPEGTRSPGETQY
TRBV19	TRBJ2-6	ASSMDRYSGANVLT
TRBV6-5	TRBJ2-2	ASTGPTNTGELF
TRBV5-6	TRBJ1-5	ASSLARARNQPQH
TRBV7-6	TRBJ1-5	ASSRGTPSNQPQH
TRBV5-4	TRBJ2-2	ASIDSGGELF
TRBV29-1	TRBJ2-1	SVEGSGGAASNEQF
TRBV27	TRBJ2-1	ASSWGGQGNEQF
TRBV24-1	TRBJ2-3	ATSDLQGGETDTQY
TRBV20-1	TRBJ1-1	SARARVAGAVTEAF
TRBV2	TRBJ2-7	ASSEVKSSYEQY
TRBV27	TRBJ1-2	ASSLTELPSFYGYT
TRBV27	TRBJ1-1	ASSLRGLSLNTEAF
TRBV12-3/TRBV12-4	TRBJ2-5	ASSLEGGIQETQY
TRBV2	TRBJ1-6	AIGQGGHAEY